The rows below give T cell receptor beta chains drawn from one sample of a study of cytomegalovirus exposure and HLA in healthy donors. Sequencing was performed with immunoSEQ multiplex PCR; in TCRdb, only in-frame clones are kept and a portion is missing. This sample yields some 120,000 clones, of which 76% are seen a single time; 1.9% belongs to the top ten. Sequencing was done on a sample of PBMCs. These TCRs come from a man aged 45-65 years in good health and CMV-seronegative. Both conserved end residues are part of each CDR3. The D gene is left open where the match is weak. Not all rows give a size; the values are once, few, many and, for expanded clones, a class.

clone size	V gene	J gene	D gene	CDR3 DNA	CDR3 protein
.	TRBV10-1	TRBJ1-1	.	TGCGCCAGCAGTGCGAGCCCCTACCCCGGGAACACTGAAGCTTTCTTT	CASSASPYPGNTEAFF
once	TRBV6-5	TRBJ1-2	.	TGTGCCAGCAGTCCTCCTGCAGGCTCAGGTGGCTACACCTTC	CASSPPAGSGGYTF
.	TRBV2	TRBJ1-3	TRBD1	TGTGCCAGCAGTGTCGAAAGGGGACAGGGCCACACCATATATTTT	CASSVERGQGHTIYF
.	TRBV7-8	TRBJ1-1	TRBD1	TGTGCCAGCAGCTCAGACAGGGTGAACACTGAAGCTTTCTTT	CASSSDRVNTEAFF
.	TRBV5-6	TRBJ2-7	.	TGTGCCAGCACCCAGGGGATAAGCTACGAGCAGTACTTC	CASTQGISYEQYF
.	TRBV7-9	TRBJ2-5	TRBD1	TGTGCCAGCAGCTCACCCACTTCCGGGACAGGGCTGGTTGAGACCCAGTACTTC	CASSSPTSGTGLVETQYF
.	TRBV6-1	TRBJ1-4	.	TGTGCCAGCAAGGGGTTGGTGGAAAAACTGTTTTTT	CASKGLVEKLFF
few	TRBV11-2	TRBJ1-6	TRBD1	TGTGCCAGCAGCTCAGGGGGCTTGAATTCACCCCTCCACTTT	CASSSGGLNSPLHF
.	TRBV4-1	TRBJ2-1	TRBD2	TGCGCCAGCAGCCTCACCCGGGGGGGGGCAGGAGAGCAGTTCTTC	CASSLTRGGAGEQFF
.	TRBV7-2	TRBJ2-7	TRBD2	TGTGCCAGCAGCTTAGCGGGGCGGGGGGCCTCCTACGAGCAGTACTTC	CASSLAGRGASYEQYF
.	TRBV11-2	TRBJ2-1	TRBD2	TGTGCCAGCAGCCGAGCGACTAGCGGGGTTTATGAGCAGTTCTTC	CASSRATSGVYEQFF
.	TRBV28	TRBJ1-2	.	TGTGCCAGTTTCCCAGGGTATGATGGCTACACCTTC	CASFPGYDGYTF
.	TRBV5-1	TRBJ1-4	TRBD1	TGCGCCAGCAGCTCGGGGACAGGGGGAACTAATGAAAAACTGTTTTTT	CASSSGTGGTNEKLFF
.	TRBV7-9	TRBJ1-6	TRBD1	TGTGCCAGCAGCGGAAGGACAGGGGGCAATTCACCCCTCCACTTT	CASSGRTGGNSPLHF
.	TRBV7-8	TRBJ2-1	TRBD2	TGTGCCAGCAGCGCTACTAGCGGGGGGTTTAATGAGCAGTTCTTC	CASSATSGGFNEQFF